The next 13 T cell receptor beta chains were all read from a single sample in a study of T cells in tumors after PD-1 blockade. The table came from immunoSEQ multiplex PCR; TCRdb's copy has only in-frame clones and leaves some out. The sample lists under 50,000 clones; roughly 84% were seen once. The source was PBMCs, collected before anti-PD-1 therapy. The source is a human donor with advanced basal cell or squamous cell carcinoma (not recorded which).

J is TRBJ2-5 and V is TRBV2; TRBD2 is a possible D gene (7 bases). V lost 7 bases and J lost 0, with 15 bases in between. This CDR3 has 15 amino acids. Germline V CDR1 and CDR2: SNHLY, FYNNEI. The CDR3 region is CASNREGEYQETQYF. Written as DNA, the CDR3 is TGTGCCAGCAACAGGGAGGGGGAATACCAAGAGACCCAGTACTTC.

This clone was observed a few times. CDR3 DNA sequence: TGCGCCAGCAGCTTGATAGGGGTATTGAACACTGAAGCTTTCTTT. Its translation is CASSLIGVLNTEAFF. The rearrangement links TRBV5-1 to TRBJ1-1, with a possible D match to TRBD1 (5 bases). The CDR3 spans 15 residues. V gave up 1 base and J gave up 0 bases, with 10 bases separating them. Germline values: CDR1 SGHRS, CDR2 YFSETQ.

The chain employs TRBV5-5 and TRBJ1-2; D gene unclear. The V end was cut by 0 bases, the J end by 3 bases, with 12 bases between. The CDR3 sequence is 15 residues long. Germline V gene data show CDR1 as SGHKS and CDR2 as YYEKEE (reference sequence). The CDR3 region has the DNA TGTGCCAGCAGCTTGGGACGCAGGATTTACTATGGCTACACCTTC. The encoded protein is CASSLGRRIYYGYTF.

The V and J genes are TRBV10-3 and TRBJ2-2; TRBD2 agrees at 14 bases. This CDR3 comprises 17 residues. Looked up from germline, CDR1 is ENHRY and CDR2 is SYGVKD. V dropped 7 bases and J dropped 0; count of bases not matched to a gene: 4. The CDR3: CAIKGLAGGTNTGELFF. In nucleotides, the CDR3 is TGTGCCATCAAAGGACTAGCGGGGGGAACGAACACCGGGGAGCTGTTTTTT.

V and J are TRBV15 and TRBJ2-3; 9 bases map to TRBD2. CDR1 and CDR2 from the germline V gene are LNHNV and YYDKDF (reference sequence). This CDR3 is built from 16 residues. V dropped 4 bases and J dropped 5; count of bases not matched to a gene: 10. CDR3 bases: TGTGCCACCAGCATTCCGCGGGAGGGCCTAAAAGATACGCAGTATTTT. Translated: CATSIPREGLKDTQYF.

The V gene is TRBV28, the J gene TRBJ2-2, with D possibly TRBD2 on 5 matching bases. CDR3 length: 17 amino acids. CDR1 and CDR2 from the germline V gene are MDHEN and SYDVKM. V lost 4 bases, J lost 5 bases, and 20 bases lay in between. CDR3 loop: CASSSDWVAEATGELFF. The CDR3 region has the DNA TGTGCCAGCAGTTCGGACTGGGTAGCTGAGGCGACCGGGGAGCTGTTTTTT.

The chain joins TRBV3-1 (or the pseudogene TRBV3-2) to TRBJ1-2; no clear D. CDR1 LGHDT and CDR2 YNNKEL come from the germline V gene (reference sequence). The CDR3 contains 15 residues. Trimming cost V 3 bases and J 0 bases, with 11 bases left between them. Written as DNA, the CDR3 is TGTGCCAGCAGCCACCATGTGGGAACTAACTATGGCTACACCTTC. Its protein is CASSHHVGTNYGYTF.

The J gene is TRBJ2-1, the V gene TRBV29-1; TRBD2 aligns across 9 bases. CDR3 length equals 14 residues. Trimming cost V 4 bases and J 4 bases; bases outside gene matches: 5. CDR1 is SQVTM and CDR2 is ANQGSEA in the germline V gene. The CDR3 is CSVVAGGVYNEQFF. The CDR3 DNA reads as TGCAGCGTTGTGGCGGGAGGGGTTTACAATGAGCAGTTCTTC.

CDR3: CASSHSRATYNSPLHF. Here the CDR3 DNA reads TGTGCCAGCAGCCATAGCAGGGCCACCTATAATTCACCCCTCCACTTT. This chain uses TRBV3-1 (or the pseudogene TRBV3-2) with TRBJ1-6; possible D gene TRBD1, 5 bases. Germline V lookup: CDR1 LGHDT, CDR2 YNNKEL (reference sequence). The CDR3 extends over 16 amino acids. The V end was cut by 3 bases, the J end by 2 bases, with 11 bases between.

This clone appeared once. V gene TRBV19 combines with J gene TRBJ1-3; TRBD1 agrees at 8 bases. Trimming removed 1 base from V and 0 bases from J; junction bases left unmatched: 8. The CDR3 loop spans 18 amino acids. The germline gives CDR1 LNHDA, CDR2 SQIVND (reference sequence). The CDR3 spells CASSIGRDRILSGNTIYF. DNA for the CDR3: TGTGCCAGTAGTATAGGAAGGGACAGGATACTCTCTGGAAACACCATATATTTT.

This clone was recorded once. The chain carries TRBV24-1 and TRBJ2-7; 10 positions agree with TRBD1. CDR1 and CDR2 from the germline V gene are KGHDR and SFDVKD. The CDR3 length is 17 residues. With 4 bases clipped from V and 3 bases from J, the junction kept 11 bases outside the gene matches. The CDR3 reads CATSDSPGQGGGYEQYF. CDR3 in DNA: TGTGCCACCAGTGACTCACCAGGACAGGGGGGAGGCTACGAGCAGTACTTC.

CDR3 DNA: TGTGCCAGCAGCTTCCGGGACAGTCCCTACGAGCAGTACTTC. The encoded protein is CASSFRDSPYEQYF. V usage is TRBV7-9 and J usage is TRBJ2-7; 7 nucleotides align to TRBD1. With V trimmed by 3 bases and J by 2 bases, 4 bases remained unmatched. The germline V gene has CDR1 SEHNR and CDR2 FQNEAQ (reference sequence). The CDR3 contains 14 residues. The full variable domain, rest sourced from reference TRBV7-9 and TRBJ2-7, is DTGVSQNPRHKITKRGQNVTFRCDPISEHNRLYWYRQTLGQGPEFLTYFQNEAQLEKSRLLSDRFSAERPKGSFSTLEIQRTEQGDSAMYLCASSFRDSPYEQYFGPGTRLTVT.

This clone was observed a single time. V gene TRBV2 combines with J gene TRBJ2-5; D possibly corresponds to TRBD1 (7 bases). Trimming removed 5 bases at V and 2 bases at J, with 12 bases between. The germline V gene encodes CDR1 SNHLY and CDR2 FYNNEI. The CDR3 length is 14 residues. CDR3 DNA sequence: TGTGCCAGCAGTCTATCAGGGGGGCAAGAGACCCAGTACTTC. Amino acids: CASSLSGGQETQYF.